These T cell receptor beta chains were read from a single sample in a study of blood T cell repertoires in COVID-19. TCRdb's table, derived via immunoSEQ multiplex PCR, lists solely in-frame clones and lacks some. This table has some 120,000 clones, approximately 85% appearing once. Sequencing was carried out using peripheral blood. The receptors shown here come from an elderly woman with acute or convalescent COVID-19. Both conserved end residues are part of each CDR3. The order of the fields is D gene, J gene, clone size, V gene, CDR3 protein, CDR3 DNA. The D gene is left open where the match is weak. Rows give clone size only sometimes, using once, few, many, or a class for an expanded clone.

D: TRBD1; J: TRBJ2-7; size: .; V: TRBV6-5; CDR3: CASKKTGTGAYEQYF; DNA: TGTGCCAGCAAGAAGACCGGGACAGGAGCCTACGAGCAGTACTTC
D: TRBD2; J: TRBJ2-1; size: once; V: TRBV29-1; CDR3: CSVLAVSSYNEQFF; DNA: TGCAGCGTGCTAGCGGTTAGCTCCTACAATGAGCAGTTCTTC
D: TRBD2; J: TRBJ2-1; size: .; V: TRBV24-1; CDR3: CATRAGTSGVDEQFF; DNA: TGTGCCACCAGGGCCGGGACTAGCGGGGTCGATGAGCAGTTCTTC
D: .; J: TRBJ1-4; size: once; V: TRBV5-6; CDR3: CASSSQPQGGEKLFF; DNA: TGTGCCAGCAGCTCCCAGCCACAGGGCGGTGAAAAACTGTTTTTT
D: TRBD1; J: TRBJ2-2; size: .; V: TRBV18; CDR3: CASSPSATGATGELFF; DNA: TGTGCCAGCTCACCATCTGCGACAGGGGCCACCGGGGAGCTGTTTTTT
D: .; J: TRBJ1-2; size: .; V: TRBV3-1/TRBV3-2; CDR3: CASSHLGAYGYTF; DNA: TGTGCCAGCAGCCACCTGGGGGCCTATGGCTACACCTTC
D: .; J: TRBJ1-5; size: .; V: TRBV19; CDR3: CASSAPWEDHNQPQHF; DNA: TGTGCCAGTAGTGCCCCTTGGGAGGATCATAATCAGCCCCAGCATTTT
D: .; J: TRBJ1-1; size: .; V: TRBV5-8; CDR3: CASPGENTEAFF; DNA: TGTGCCAGCCCAGGGGAGAACACTGAAGCTTTCTTT
D: TRBD2; J: TRBJ2-3; size: once; V: TRBV5-1; CDR3: CASSPGLAGGEDTQYF; DNA: TGCGCCAGCAGCCCCGGACTAGCGGGGGGGGAAGATACGCAGTATTTT
D: TRBD1; J: TRBJ1-1; size: .; V: TRBV28; CDR3: CASSPRDRGNTEAFF; DNA: TGTGCCAGCAGCCCCCGGGACAGGGGGAACACTGAAGCTTTCTTT
D: TRBD1; J: TRBJ1-1; size: .; V: TRBV5-8; CDR3: CASSFFPGTGMNTEAFF; DNA: TGTGCCAGCAGCTTCTTCCCCGGGACAGGGATGAACACTGAAGCTTTCTTT
D: .; J: TRBJ1-3; size: once; V: TRBV10-3; CDR3: CAISPGNTIYF; DNA: TGTGCCATCAGTCCGGGAAACACCATATATTTT
D: TRBD2; J: TRBJ2-5; size: .; V: TRBV11-2; CDR3: CASSFGLAAQETQYF; DNA: TGTGCCAGCAGCTTCGGACTAGCGGCCCAAGAGACCCAGTACTTC
D: TRBD2; J: TRBJ2-2; size: .; V: TRBV9; CDR3: CASSPGTSGGAGELFF; DNA: TGTGCCAGCAGCCCTGGGACTAGTGGGGGAGCCGGGGAGCTGTTTTTT
D: .; J: TRBJ2-2; size: few; V: TRBV28; CDR3: CASSPDSWAGELFF; DNA: TGTGCCAGCAGTCCGGACTCTTGGGCCGGGGAGCTGTTTTTT
D: .; J: TRBJ1-4; size: .; V: TRBV18; CDR3: CASSPPGHQNEKLFF; DNA: TGTGCCAGCTCACCCCCGGGACATCAGAATGAAAAACTGTTTTTT
D: .; J: TRBJ1-2; size: .; V: TRBV5-1; CDR3: CASSIRDTSVYGYTF; DNA: TGCGCCAGCAGCATCCGGGACACGAGTGTCTATGGCTACACCTTC
D: TRBD2; J: TRBJ2-2; size: .; V: TRBV2; CDR3: CASSEIRGANTGELFF; DNA: TGTGCCAGCAGTGAAATTCGGGGGGCGAACACCGGGGAGCTGTTTTTT
D: .; J: TRBJ1-3; size: .; V: TRBV5-1; CDR3: CASSLDSSGNTIYF; DNA: TGCGCCAGCAGCTTGGACTCAAGTGGAAACACCATATATTTT
D: TRBD1; J: TRBJ1-1; size: .; V: TRBV7-2; CDR3: CASSSGTGLAFF; DNA: TGTGCCAGCAGCTCCGGGACAGGGTTAGCTTTCTTT
D: .; J: TRBJ1-1; size: .; V: TRBV6-5; CDR3: CASRLDNMNTEAFF; DNA: TGTGCCAGCAGGTTGGACAACATGAACACTGAAGCTTTCTTT
D: .; J: TRBJ1-2; size: .; V: TRBV28; CDR3: CASSTFQGNYGYTF; DNA: TGTGCCAGCAGTACCTTTCAGGGTAACTATGGCTACACCTTC
D: TRBD1; J: TRBJ1-1; size: once; V: TRBV11-2; CDR3: CASSKELRDRAFF; DNA: TGTGCCAGCAGTAAAGAACTCCGGGACAGGGCTTTCTTT